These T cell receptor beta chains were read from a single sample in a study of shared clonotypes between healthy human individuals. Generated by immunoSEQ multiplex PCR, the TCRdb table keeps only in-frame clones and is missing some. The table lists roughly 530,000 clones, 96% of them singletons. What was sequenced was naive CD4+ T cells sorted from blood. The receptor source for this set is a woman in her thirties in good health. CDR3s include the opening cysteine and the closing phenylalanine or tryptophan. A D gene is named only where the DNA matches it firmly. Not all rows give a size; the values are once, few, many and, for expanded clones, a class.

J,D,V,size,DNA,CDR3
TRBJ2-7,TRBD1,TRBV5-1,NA,TGCGCCAGCAGCGCGCAGGGGGCGAGGTACGAGCAGTACTTC,CASSAQGARYEQYF
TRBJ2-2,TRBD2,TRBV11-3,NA,TGTGCCAGCAGCTTAGTTGGACTAGATGGGTCCGGGGAGCTGTTTTTT,CASSLVGLDGSGELFF
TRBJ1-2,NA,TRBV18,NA,TGTGCCAGCTCACCAGAGGTGAGGGCAGCTAACTATGGCTACACCTTC,CASSPEVRAANYGYTF
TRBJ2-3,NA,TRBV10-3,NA,TGTGCCATCAGTGATGGTACTAGCAGCGGCACAGATACGCAGTATTTT,CAISDGTSSGTDTQYF
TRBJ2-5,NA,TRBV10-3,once,TGTGCCATCAGTGAGTCAAGGGAGACCCAGTACTTC,CAISESRETQYF
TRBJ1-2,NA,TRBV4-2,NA,TGTGCCAGCAGCCAAGTTGCGGGGGACCGCCTTGGAGGCTACACCTTC,CASSQVAGDRLGGYTF
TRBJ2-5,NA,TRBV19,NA,TGTGCCAGTAGTATGATCCGGGGTAAAGAGACCCAGTACTTC,CASSMIRGKETQYF
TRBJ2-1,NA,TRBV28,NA,TGTGCCAGCAGGGGGACGGCGCACTACAATGAGCAGTTCTTC,CASRGTAHYNEQFF
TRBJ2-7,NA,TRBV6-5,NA,TGTGCCAGCAGGCGAGGGGGTGGAGACTCCTACGAGCAGTACTTC,CASRRGGGDSYEQYF
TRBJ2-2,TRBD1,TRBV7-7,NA,TGTGCCAGCAGCTCGAGACAGGGTGGGATAAGGTACACCGGGGAGCTGTTTTTT,CASSSRQGGIRYTGELFF
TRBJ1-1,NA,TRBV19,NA,TGTGCCAGTAGTATGTCGGGGTTCCTGGCTTTCTTT,CASSMSGFLAFF
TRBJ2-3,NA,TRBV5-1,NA,TGCGCCAGCAGCCTTGGGACGGCCACAGATACGCAGTATTTT,CASSLGTATDTQYF
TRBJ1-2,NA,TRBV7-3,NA,TGTGCCAGCAGCTCGGAGGCGGGGCGCCGGGGTGGCTACACCTTC,CASSSEAGRRGGYTF
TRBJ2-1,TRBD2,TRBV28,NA,TGTGCCAGCAGTACGATCCCTAGCGGGAGGGCAAATGAGCAGTTCTTC,CASSTIPSGRANEQFF
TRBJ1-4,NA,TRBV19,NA,TGTGCCAGTAGAAGCCTCCTCGGGAGGACTAATGAAAAACTGTTTTTT,CASRSLLGRTNEKLFF
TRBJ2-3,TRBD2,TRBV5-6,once,TGTGCCAGCAGCCCGAGACTAGCGGGTACACTCACAGATACGCAGTATTTT,CASSPRLAGTLTDTQYF
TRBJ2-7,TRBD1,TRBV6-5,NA,TGTGCCAGCAGTTACGGGACAGGGACCTACGAGCAGTACTTC,CASSYGTGTYEQYF
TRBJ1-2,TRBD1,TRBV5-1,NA,TGCGCCAGCAACGAGGACAGGGACTATGGCTACACCTTC,CASNEDRDYGYTF
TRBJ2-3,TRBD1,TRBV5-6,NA,TGTGCCAGCAGCTCCTCGACAGGGGGTAAGCGCACAGATACGCAGTATTTT,CASSSSTGGKRTDTQYF
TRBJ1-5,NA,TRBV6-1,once,TGTGCCAGCAGTGAAGGGGAAGATCCCCGGGGAAGAAGTCAGCCCCAGCATTTT,CASSEGEDPRGRSQPQHF
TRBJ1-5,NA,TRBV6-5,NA,TGTGCCAGCAGTTTGGCAGGGGTTCAGCCCCAGCATTTT,CASSLAGVQPQHF
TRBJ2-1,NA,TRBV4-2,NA,TGTGCCAGCAGCCATTCCTATGGGGGGTACAATGAGCAGTTCTTC,CASSHSYGGYNEQFF
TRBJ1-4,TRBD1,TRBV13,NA,TGTGCCAGCAGCTTAGGGACAGGGGGTGAAAAACTGTTTTTT,CASSLGTGGEKLFF
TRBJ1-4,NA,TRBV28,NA,TGTGCCAGCAGTTTAAGCCCCCCAACTAATGAAAAACTGTTTTTT,CASSLSPPTNEKLFF
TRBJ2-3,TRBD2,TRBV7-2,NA,TGTGCCAGCAGCCAGGGACTAGCGGGAGAGACAGATACGCAGTATTTT,CASSQGLAGETDTQYF
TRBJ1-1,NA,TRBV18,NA,TGTGCCAGCTCACGTATGGATATGAACACTGAAGCTTTCTTT,CASSRMDMNTEAFF
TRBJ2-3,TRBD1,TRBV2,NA,TGTGCCAGCGGGACAGGGGCGATAGATACGCAGTATTTT,CASGTGAIDTQYF
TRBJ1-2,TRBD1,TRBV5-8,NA,TGTGCCAGCAGCTCGCTGGACAGGGGGAGAAGTGGCTACACCTTC,CASSSLDRGRSGYTF
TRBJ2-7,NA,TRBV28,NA,TGTGCCAGCAGAAAAGCCGGGTACGAGCAGTACTTC,CASRKAGYEQYF
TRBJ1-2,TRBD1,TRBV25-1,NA,TGTGCCAGCAGTGAACTCGGGACAGGGATGGATGGCTACACCTTC,CASSELGTGMDGYTF
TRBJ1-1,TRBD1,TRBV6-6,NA,TGTGCCAGCAGTAGAGGACAGGGCCAAGACGCTTTCTTT,CASSRGQGQDAFF
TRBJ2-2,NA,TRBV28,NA,TGTGCCAGCAGTTTTTCGGAGGGGGCCGGGGAGCTGTTTTTT,CASSFSEGAGELFF
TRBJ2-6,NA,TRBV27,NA,TGTGCCAGCTACCCCAGACCGGGGGAACTCTCTGGGGCCAACGTCCTGACTTTC,CASYPRPGELSGANVLTF
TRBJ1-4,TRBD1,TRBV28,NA,TGTGCCAGCAGTTCACAGGGGATCGGGAAAAAACTGTTTTTT,CASSSQGIGKKLFF
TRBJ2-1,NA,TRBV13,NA,TGTGCCAGCAGCTCTCTTCCCCTCGGTGAGCAGTTCTTC,CASSSLPLGEQFF
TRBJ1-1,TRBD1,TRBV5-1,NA,TGCGCCAGCAGCAGAACAGGGGGTGACACTGAAGCTTTCTTT,CASSRTGGDTEAFF
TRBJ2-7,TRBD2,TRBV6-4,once,TGTGCCAGCAGTATTTATGCGGGAGGCCCCTACGAGCAGTACTTC,CASSIYAGGPYEQYF
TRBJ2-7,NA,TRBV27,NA,TGTGCCAGCAGGACACTGGTACAGGGGGGGTACGAGCAGTACTTC,CASRTLVQGGYEQYF
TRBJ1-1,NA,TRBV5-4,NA,TGTGCCAGCAGCTTGGAAAAGAACACTGAAGCTTTCTTT,CASSLEKNTEAFF
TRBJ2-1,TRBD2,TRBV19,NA,TGTGCCAGTAGCCCGGGACTAGCGAGGCCTTTGGGGCAGTTCTTC,CASSPGLARPLGQFF
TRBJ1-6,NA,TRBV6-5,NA,TGTGCCAGCAGTTACCTCTCAGTGCGCCATAATTCACCCCTCCACTTT,CASSYLSVRHNSPLHF
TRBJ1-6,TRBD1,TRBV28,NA,TGTGCCAGCAGTTTGCCCGGGACAGGTGGCAATTCACCCCTCCACTTT,CASSLPGTGGNSPLHF
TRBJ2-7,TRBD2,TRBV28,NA,TGTGCCAGCAGTCCGCGGGGGAGAAGCTACGAGCAGTACTTC,CASSPRGRSYEQYF
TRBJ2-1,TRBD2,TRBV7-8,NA,TGTGCCAGCAGCCCCAGGACTAGCGGGAGAGTAGTCAATGAGCAGTTCTTC,CASSPRTSGRVVNEQFF
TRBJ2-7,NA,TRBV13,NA,TGTGCCAGCAGCAACAACCTCCCACAGGGTCCATACGAGCAGTACTTC,CASSNNLPQGPYEQYF